Listed here are 23 T cell receptor beta chains from one sample, sequenced in a study of shared clonotypes between healthy human individuals. TCRdb's copy holds only in-frame clones and misses some; the assay was immunoSEQ multiplex PCR. The sample lists around 2.5 million clones; 93% were seen once. Sequenced material: naive CD4+ T cells from PBMCs. Subset of the sample: CD45RA+ positively selected. The receptors derive from a man younger than 35 in good health. Some clones in this sample may be carry-over from other donors' samples.

This clone was recorded once. This CDR3 is CASSYLGREQYF. The CDR3 DNA follows: TGTGCCAGCAGTTATCTTGGGCGAGAGCAGTACTTC. This rearrangement joins TRBV27 to TRBJ2-7; D gene ambiguous. With 4 bases removed from V and 7 bases from J, the gap between germline ends came to 11 bases. Looked up from germline, CDR1 is MNHEY and CDR2 is SMNVEV (reference sequence). The CDR3 has 12 amino acids.

V and J are TRBV10-3 and TRBJ2-1; D is possibly TRBD2 (6 bases). From germline, CDR1 is ENHRY and CDR2 SYGVKD. V shed 0 bases and J shed 3 bases, with 18 bases lying between them. The CDR3 loop spans 18 amino acids. This chain's CDR3 is CAISESGSWTIRYNEQFF. CDR3 in DNA: TGTGCCATCAGTGAGTCGGGGTCGTGGACTATACGCTACAATGAGCAGTTCTTC.

The rearrangement joins TRBV5-1 to TRBJ2-3; 10 bases line up with TRBD1. The CDR3 spans 16 residues. Trimming removed 4 bases from V and 4 bases from J; junction bases left unmatched: 9. Per the germline V gene, CDR1 is SGHRS and CDR2 is YFSETQ. CDR3 region: CASSLRDRGFPDTQYF. The CDR3 DNA follows: TGCGCCAGCAGCCTCCGGGACAGGGGTTTTCCAGATACGCAGTATTTT.

The genes are TRBV7-2 and TRBJ2-3; 7 bases line up with TRBD2. The CDR3 runs 16 residues. Germline V gene sequence: CDR1 SGHTA, CDR2 FQGNSA. V was clipped by 0 bases and J by 1 base; unmatched bases: 4. DNA for the CDR3: TGTGCCAGCAGCTTAGCCCCCGGACTAGGCACAGATACGCAGTATTTT. Amino acid sequence: CASSLAPGLGTDTQYF.

This chain uses TRBV6-4 with TRBJ2-1; D ambiguous. Between the trimmed V and J ends, which lost 4 bases and 6 bases, there was a span of 4 bases. Germline CDR1 MRHNA, CDR2 SNTAGT. The CDR3 length is 11 residues. Here the CDR3 reads CASSVFNEQFF. The CDR3 nucleotides are TGTGCCAGCAGTGTTTTCAATGAGCAGTTCTTC.

The CDR3, as DNA: TGTGCCAGCAGTGAGACAACCATACCCCATGGCTACACCTTC. Translating it yields CASSETTIPHGYTF. This chain uses TRBV2 with TRBJ1-2; D is unclear. V lost 3 bases, J lost 6 bases, and 14 bases lay in between. Germline V gene sequence: CDR1 SNHLY, CDR2 FYNNEI. This CDR3 has 14 amino acids. The complete variable domain, with remaining parts taken from reference TRBV2 and TRBJ1-2, reads EPEVTQTPSHQVTQMGQEVILRCVPISNHLYFYWYRQILGQKVEFLVSFYNNEISEKSEIFDDQFSVERPDGSNFTLKIRSTKLEDSAMYFCASSETTIPHGYTFGSGTRLTVV.

The gene calls are TRBV25-1 and TRBJ1-3; D is unresolved. Per germline, CDR1 MGHDK and CDR2 SYGVNS. This CDR3 is built from 13 residues. V was pared by 3 bases and J by 1 base, with 4 bases between. The CDR3 sequence is CASSDRSGNTIYF. The CDR3 DNA reads as TGTGCCAGCAGTGACAGGTCTGGAAACACCATATATTTT.

This clone was detected only a few times. The V and J genes are TRBV2 and TRBJ1-2; a weak D match, TRBD1 (5 bases). Trimming stripped 7 bases from V and 2 bases from J, with 20 bases between. Per the germline V gene, CDR1 is SNHLY and CDR2 is FYNNEI. The CDR3 spans 16 residues. The CDR3 nucleotides are TGTGCCAGCACCTCCCCGCCGGGACGGCGAAACTATGGCTACACCTTC. Translation gives CASTSPPGRRNYGYTF.

The rearrangement joins TRBV25-1 to TRBJ2-2; TRBD1 matches at 8 bases. Germline-derived CDR1 and CDR2 are MGHDK and SYGVNS. Losses at the gene ends were 6 bases for V and 1 base for J; bases not matched to a gene: 4. The CDR3 consists of 15 residues. The DNA of the CDR3 is TGTGCCAGCAGAACCGGGACAGGGAACACCGGGGAGCTGTTTTTT. Amino acid sequence: CASRTGTGNTGELFF. Using reference TRBV25-1 and TRBJ2-2 for the parts outside the CDR3, the full variable domain is EADIYQTPRYLVIGTGKKITLECSQTMGHDKMYWYQQDPGMELHLIHYSYGVNSTEKGDLSSESTVSRIRTEHFPLTLESARPSHTSQYLCASRTGTGNTGELFFGEGSRLTVL.

This clone was counted a single time. The conserved final phenylalanine or tryptophan is absent from the CDR3, which likely points to a read error. The limits of the CDR3 on the DNA are not certain, so only TCRdb's listed CDR3 is given. The chain has TRBV3-2 and TRBJ1-1. TRBV3-2 is annotated as a pseudogene. The CDR3 numbers 9 amino acids, ends counted. The CDR3 loop reads CASSPPEAE.

This clone was counted once. V gene TRBV5-1 combines with J gene TRBJ2-2, with D hard to call. V was shortened by 0 bases and J by 5 bases, with 8 bases between the two germline ends. Germline V lookup: CDR1 SGHRS, CDR2 YFSETQ. This CDR3 has 14 residues. The chain's CDR3 is CASSLAASTGELFF. DNA of the CDR3: TGCGCCAGCAGCTTGGCAGCCTCAACCGGGGAGCTGTTTTTT.

The chain is built from TRBV4-1 and TRBJ2-7, with a possible D match to TRBD2 (7 bases). V lost 6 bases to trimming and J lost 4 bases, with 19 bases between them. Germline loops: CDR1 MGHRA, CDR2 YSYEKL. The CDR3 contains 15 residues. The CDR3 bases are TGCGCCAGCAGACAATCGGGAGGAGGACAGTACGAGCAGTACTTC. Residues: CASRQSGGGQYEQYF.

This chain joins TRBV7-2 and TRBJ2-7; TRBD1 aligns across 11 bases. V lost 6 bases to trimming and J lost 4 bases; unmatched junction nucleotides: 8. The CDR3 runs 15 residues. Germline CDR1 is SGHTA and CDR2 is FQGNSA. As DNA, the CDR3 is TGTGCCAGCAGGCGTCCGGGACAGGGGGATTACGAGCAGTACTTC. Protein: CASRRPGQGDYEQYF.

This clone was seen a single time. The V call is TRBV28, the J call TRBJ2-5, with D unclear. CDR1 is MDHEN, CDR2 SYDVKM, per germline. The CDR3 runs 15 residues. The V end was cut by 4 bases, the J end by 1 base, with 13 bases between. CDR3 residues: CASSWAVGFQETQYF. The DNA for the CDR3 is TGTGCCAGCAGTTGGGCGGTCGGATTCCAAGAGACCCAGTACTTC.

The rearrangement links TRBV28 to TRBJ2-5; weak D call: TRBD2 (6 bases). CDR1 is MDHEN and CDR2 is SYDVKM in the germline V gene. This CDR3 is built from 16 residues. V dropped 6 bases and J dropped 5 bases, with 22 bases sitting between them. CDR3 sequence: CASSVAGRGSFETQYF. The CDR3 DNA sequence: TGTGCCAGCAGCGTGGCGGGACGGGGGAGTTTCGAGACCCAGTACTTC.

The chain is built from TRBV25-1 and TRBJ1-5; 8 nucleotides match TRBD1. V lost 4 bases to trimming and J lost 4 bases; unmatched junction nucleotides: 9. Germline loops: CDR1 MGHDK, CDR2 SYGVNS. The CDR3 is made up of 16 amino acids. The CDR3 coding sequence is TGTGCCAGCAGTGGACAGGGGACGAGGGGGAATCAGCCCCAGCATTTT. Its protein is CASSGQGTRGNQPQHF.

This chain connects TRBV10-3 to TRBJ2-7, with D hard to call. V dropped 2 bases and J dropped 2 bases, with 4 bases sitting between them. The CDR3 spans 12 residues. Germline loops: CDR1 ENHRY, CDR2 SYGVKD. The CDR3 bases are TGTGCCATCAGTGAGGGCCCCTACGAGCAGTACTTC. The encoded protein is CAISEGPYEQYF.

The chain couples TRBV6-5 to TRBJ2-5, with D hard to call. This CDR3 is 13 amino acids long. Germline assignment: CDR1 MNHEY and CDR2 SVGAGI. The V gene lost 7 bases and the J gene lost 7 bases, with 16 bases spanning the gap. Written as DNA, the CDR3 is TGTGCCAGCACATCAATGGGGATTTGGACCCAGTACTTC. Protein product: CASTSMGIWTQYF.

The chain links TRBV18 to TRBJ1-5; 7 bases map to TRBD1. The V gene end was trimmed by 0 bases and the J gene end by 2 bases; junction bases not matched to a gene: 4. The length of the CDR3 is 16 residues. The germline CDR1 and CDR2 sequences are KGHSH and LQKENI. CDR3 DNA sequence: TGTGCCAGCTCACCACCGTTGCAGGGGGGCAATCAGCCCCAGCATTTT. It is translated as CASSPPLQGGNQPQHF.

The chain couples TRBV11-2 to TRBJ2-1; D is unresolved. Deletions cut 1 base from V and 7 bases from J, with 8 bases between. From germline, CDR1 is SGHAT and CDR2 FQNNGV. This CDR3 has 13 amino acids. The CDR3 region has the DNA TGTGCCAGCAGCTTAGTGGGCCGGAATGAGCAGTTCTTC. Its translation: CASSLVGRNEQFF.

The chain couples TRBV7-7 to TRBJ1-1; D unclear. The CDR3 totals 13 residues. The ends were cut back, 8 bases at V and 0 bases at J, with 10 bases in the middle. Germline CDR1 and CDR2: SSHAT and FNYEAQ (reference sequence). As DNA, the CDR3 is TGTGCCAGCTCCGCAAATATGAACACTGAAGCTTTCTTT. This sequence encodes CASSANMNTEAFF.

The chain joins TRBV7-2 to TRBJ2-5; no definite D call. The V and J ends lost 6 bases and 4 bases respectively, with 9 bases between them. Germline CDR1 SGHTA, CDR2 FQGNSA. This CDR3 has 12 residues. The CDR3 sequence is CASSYSRETQYF. The CDR3 DNA sequence: TGTGCCAGCAGTTATAGTCGAGAGACCCAGTACTTC.

The V gene is TRBV2, the J gene TRBJ2-5; no firm D call. In germline, CDR1 is SNHLY, CDR2 FYNNEI. The CDR3 spans 14 residues. Trimming removed 6 bases from V and 7 bases from J, with 18 bases in between. CDR3 sequence reads: CASSAMTSEVTQYF. CDR3 sequence (DNA): TGTGCCAGCAGCGCCATGACATCAGAGGTGACCCAGTACTTC.